These 8 T cell receptor beta chains came from one sample sequenced in a study of early T cells in non-severe SARS-CoV-2 infection. TCRdb fed the 5' RACE reads into MiXCR, producing one record per CDR3 protein. The data contain roughly 43,000 distinct CDR3 sequences, about 5.2% of them singletons. Here the sequenced sample was whole blood, taken at baseline. Receptors were obtained from an adult who was a healthcare worker with PCR-confirmed SARS-CoV-2 infection or an uninfected control (not recorded which).

Only a few counts were recorded for this clonotype. This may be a read error: a much more frequent sequence differs by one nucleotide. V usage is TRBV12-3 or TRBV12-4 and J usage is TRBJ1-1, with no clear D. V lost 7 bases to trimming and J lost 5 bases, with 17 bases between them. The CDR3 loop spans 14 amino acids. The CDR3: CASIPDPGWTEAFF. In nucleotides, the CDR3 is TGTGCCAGCATCCCAGACCCGGGTTGGACTGAAGCTTTCTTT.

V and J are TRBV2 and TRBJ1-2, with D unclear. The CDR3 is made up of 16 amino acids. Looked up from germline, CDR1 is SNHLY and CDR2 is FYNNEI. V lost 0 bases, J lost 1 base, and 12 bases lay in between. The CDR3 coding sequence is TGTGCCAGCAGTGAAGCTGGCGGATTACTTAACTATGGCTACACCTTC. The encoded protein is CASSEAGGLLNYGYTF.

The sample holds many counts of this clonotype. The genes are TRBV9 and TRBJ2-5; D possibly corresponds to TRBD2 (5 bases). The CDR3 sequence is 13 residues long. Trimming shortened V by 1 base and J by 6 bases, and 10 bases separated the two germline ends. Germline V lookup: CDR1 SGDLS, CDR2 YYNGEE. The CDR3 DNA sequence: TGTGCCAGCAGCGTAACCTCTAGCCAGACCCAGTACTTC. Residues: CASSVTSSQTQYF.

Only a few counts were recorded for this clonotype. This sequence joins TRBV7-9 and TRBJ2-4, with 7 bases that match TRBD2. Germline V gene sequence: CDR1 SEHNR, CDR2 FQNEAQ (reference sequence). Trimming at V came to 5 bases and at J to 2 bases, leaving 18 bases not matched to a gene. This CDR3 has 19 residues. CDR3 sequence: CASSALLRDYQDPKNIQYF. CDR3 bases: TGTGCCAGCAGCGCACTCCTACGGGACTACCAAGACCCCAAAAACATTCAGTACTTC. The whole variable domain, filled in from reference TRBV7-9 and TRBJ2-4, reads DTGVSQNPRHKITKRGQNVTFRCDPISEHNRLYWYRQTLGQGPEFLTYFQNEAQLEKSRLLSDRFSAERPKGSFSTLEIQRTEQGDSAMYLCASSALLRDYQDPKNIQYFGAGTRLSVL.

This clonotype was detected only a few times. Here the CDR3 reads CAWSVQWGPDTQYF. DNA of the CDR3: TGTGCCTGGAGTGTACAATGGGGACCAGATACGCAGTATTTT. The chain recombines TRBV30 with TRBJ2-3; D possibly uses TRBD1 or TRBD2 (5 bases each). CDR1 and CDR2 (germline): GTSNPN, SVGIG (reference sequence). V was shortened by 0 bases and J by 4 bases, with 11 bases between the two germline ends. The CDR3 consists of 14 residues.

This clonotype was seen ten or more times. The chain links TRBV5-1 to TRBJ1-2; D ambiguous. The CDR3 totals 13 residues. Germline CDR1 SGHRS, CDR2 YFSETQ. With 0 bases removed from V and 7 bases from J, the gap between germline ends came to 10 bases. In DNA form, the CDR3 reads TGCGCCAGCAGCTTGGAGCCGGGCGGTGGCTACACCTTC. This translates into CASSLEPGGGYTF. Drawing the rest from reference TRBV5-1 and TRBJ1-2, the complete variable domain is KAGVTQTPRYLIKTRGQQVTLSCSPISGHRSVSWYQQTPGQGLQFLFEYFSETQRNKGNFPGRFSGRQFSNSRSEMNVSTLELGDSALYLCASSLEPGGGYTFGSGTRLTVV.

This clonotype occurred many times. The rearrangement joins TRBV27 to TRBJ2-1; 12 positions match TRBD2. The length of the CDR3 is 15 residues. Germline-derived CDR1 and CDR2 are MNHEY and SMNVEV (reference sequence). The junction had 1 base not matched to a gene; V was cut back by 3 bases and J by 4 bases. The CDR3 DNA is TGTGCCAGCAGTTTTGGACTAGCGGGGTACAATGAGCAGTTCTTC. As protein: CASSFGLAGYNEQFF.

This clonotype was detected many times. The chain employs TRBV27 and TRBJ2-2; TRBD1 matches at 10 bases. CDR1 and CDR2 from the germline V gene are MNHEY and SMNVEV (reference sequence). The length of the CDR3 is 17 residues. Trimming at V came to 1 base and at J to 4 bases, leaving 6 bases not matched to a gene. The CDR3 here is CASSLFGTGDFTGELFF. The DNA of the CDR3 is TGTGCCAGCAGTTTATTTGGGACAGGGGATTTCACCGGGGAGCTGTTTTTT.